This T cell receptor beta chain was sequenced for a study of metastatic and nonmetastatic thyroid tumors. Study summary: Repertoires from malignant and benign thyroid patients were compared across blood and tumor or nodule tissue. Study results and caveats: It was reported that TCR beta diversity was significantly higher in malignant thyroid tumors than benign nodules, in blood and tumor.

How the authors handled the data: The study's classifier, a distant-metastasis tool for papillary thyroid cancer, was built using CDR3 differences across clinicopathological groups. MiXCR re-clonotyped the PCR reads for TCRdb. TCRdb assigned the V and J calls; the authors' analysis was not used. The sample consists of under 20,000 clones, 25% to 30% of them appearing once. As to this clone: Its antigen is as yet unknown.

All patients reached thyroid surgery having received no treatment beforehand. The CDR3 is made up of 14 amino acids. V lost 5 bases to trimming and J lost 1 base; unmatched junction nucleotides: 4. Germline CDR1 reads SGHRS; CDR2 reads YFSETQ. The chain has TRBV5-1 and TRBJ2-7, with 9 bases identical to TRBD1. This clonotype was obtained from a female donor with papillary thyroid cancer or a benign thyroid nodule (not recorded which). Some clones in this sample may be carry-over from other donors' samples. Sequenced: adjacent normal tissue. CDR3 sequence: CASRRQGGSYEQYF. The CDR3 bases are TGCGCCAGCAGGAGACAGGGGGGTTCCTACGAGCAGTACTTC.